The clone carrying this T cell receptor (beta chain) has only one observation. Its antigen is still unknown. The treatment was: oral pan-JAK inhibitor, 5-10 mg twice daily. This sample stems from a study of CD8+ T cells in alopecia areata. Study overall: Dosing with tofacitinib proceeded for 6 to 18 months, followed by 6 months off drug.

Investigators isolated RNA and reverse transcribed it into cDNA to act as the sequencing template. Libraries were prepared by immunoSEQ multiplex PCR; TCRdb keeps only in-frame clonotypes and omits some of them. The repertoire consists of under 250,000 clones, with around 65% occurring once and the leading ten covering around 1.2%. Study-level findings and limits: Tofacitinib produced a significant decrease in scalp clonality and in expanded CD8+ clones among the top 100.

The CDR3 is 17 residues long. The germline CDR1 and CDR2 sequences are SGHTA and FQGNSA. Germline trimming cut 0 bases from V and 7 bases from J; bases unmatched to any gene: 12. The sample here was CD4+ T cells sorted from blood, taken between weeks 43 and 45, from a patient treated with tofacitinib. The chain employs TRBV7-2 and TRBJ2-1; TRBD2 matches at 7 bases. The receptor's source is a human donor with alopecia areata. The CDR3: CASSLASGLVLLNEQFF. As DNA, the CDR3 is TGTGCCAGCAGCTTAGCCTCTGGACTAGTATTATTGAATGAGCAGTTCTTC.